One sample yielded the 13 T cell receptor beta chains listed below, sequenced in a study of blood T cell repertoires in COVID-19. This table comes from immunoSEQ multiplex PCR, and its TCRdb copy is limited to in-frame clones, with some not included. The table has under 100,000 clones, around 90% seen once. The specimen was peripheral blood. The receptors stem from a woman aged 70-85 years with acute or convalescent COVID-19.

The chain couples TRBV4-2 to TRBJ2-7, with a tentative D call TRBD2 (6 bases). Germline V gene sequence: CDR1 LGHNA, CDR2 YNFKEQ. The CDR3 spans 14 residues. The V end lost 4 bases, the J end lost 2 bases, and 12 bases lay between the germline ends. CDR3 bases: TGTGCCAGCAGCCGGGACTTGGAACCCTACGAGCAGTACTTC. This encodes CASSRDLEPYEQYF.

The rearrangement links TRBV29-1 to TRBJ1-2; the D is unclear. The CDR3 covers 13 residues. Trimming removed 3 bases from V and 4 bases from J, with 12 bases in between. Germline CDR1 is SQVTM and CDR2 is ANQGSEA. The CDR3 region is CSVEAGYGYGYTF. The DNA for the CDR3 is TGCAGCGTTGAGGCCGGGTATGGCTATGGCTACACCTTC.

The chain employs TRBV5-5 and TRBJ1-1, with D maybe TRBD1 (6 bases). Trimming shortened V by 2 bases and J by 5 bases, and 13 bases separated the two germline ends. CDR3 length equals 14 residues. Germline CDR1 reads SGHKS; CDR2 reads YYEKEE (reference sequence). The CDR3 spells CASSLEGERTEAFF. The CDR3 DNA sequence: TGTGCCAGCAGCTTAGAGGGGGAGAGGACTGAAGCTTTCTTT.

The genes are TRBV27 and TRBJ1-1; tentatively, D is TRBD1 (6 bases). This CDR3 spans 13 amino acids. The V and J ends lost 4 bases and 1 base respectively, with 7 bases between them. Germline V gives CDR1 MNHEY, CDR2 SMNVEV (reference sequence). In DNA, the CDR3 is TGTGCCAGCAGTTACAGGGAGAACACTGAAGCTTTCTTT. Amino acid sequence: CASSYRENTEAFF.

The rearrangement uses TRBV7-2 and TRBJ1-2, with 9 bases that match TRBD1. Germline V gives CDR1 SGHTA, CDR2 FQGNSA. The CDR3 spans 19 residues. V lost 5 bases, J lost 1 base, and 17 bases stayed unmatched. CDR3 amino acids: CASSTTHRDRASGNYGYTF. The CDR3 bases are TGTGCCAGCAGCACTACGCACCGGGACAGGGCCTCAGGTAACTATGGCTACACCTTC.

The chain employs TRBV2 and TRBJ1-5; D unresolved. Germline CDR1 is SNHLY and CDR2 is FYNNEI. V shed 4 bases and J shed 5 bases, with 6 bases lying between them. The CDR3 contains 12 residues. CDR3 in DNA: TGTGCCAGCAGTGTCCAGGATCAGCCCCAGCATTTT. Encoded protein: CASSVQDQPQHF.

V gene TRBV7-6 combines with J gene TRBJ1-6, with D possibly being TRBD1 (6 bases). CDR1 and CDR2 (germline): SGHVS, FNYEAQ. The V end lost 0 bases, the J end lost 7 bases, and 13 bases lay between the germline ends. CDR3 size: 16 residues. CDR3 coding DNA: TGTGCCAGCAGCTTAGCCTCAGGACAGCAGAATTCACCCCTCCACTTT. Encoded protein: CASSLASGQQNSPLHF.

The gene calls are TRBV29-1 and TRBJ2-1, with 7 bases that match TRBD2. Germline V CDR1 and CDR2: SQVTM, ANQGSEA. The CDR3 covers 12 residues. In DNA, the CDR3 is TGCGGGACTATCAGCTCCTACAATGAGCAGTTCTTC. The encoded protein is CGTISSYNEQFF.

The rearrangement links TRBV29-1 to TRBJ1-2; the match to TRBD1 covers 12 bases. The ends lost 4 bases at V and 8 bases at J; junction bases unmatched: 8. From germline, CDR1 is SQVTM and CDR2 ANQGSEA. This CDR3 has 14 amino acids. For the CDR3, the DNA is TGCAGCGTTGGGGTCGGGACAGGGGGCCGCGGCTACACCTTC. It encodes CSVGVGTGGRGYTF.

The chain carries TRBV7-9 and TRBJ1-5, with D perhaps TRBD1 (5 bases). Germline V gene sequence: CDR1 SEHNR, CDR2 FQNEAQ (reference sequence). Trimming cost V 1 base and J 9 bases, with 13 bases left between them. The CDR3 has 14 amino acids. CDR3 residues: CASSLGQGITPQHF. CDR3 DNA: TGTGCCAGCAGCTTAGGGCAGGGCATCACGCCCCAGCATTTT.

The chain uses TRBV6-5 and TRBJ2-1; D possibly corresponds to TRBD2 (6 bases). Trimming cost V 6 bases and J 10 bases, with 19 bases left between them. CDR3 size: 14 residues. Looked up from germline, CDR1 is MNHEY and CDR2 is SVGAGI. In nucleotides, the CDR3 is TGTGCCAGCAGAACAATAGCGGAGCCCGCCGAGCAGTTCTTC. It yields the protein CASRTIAEPAEQFF.

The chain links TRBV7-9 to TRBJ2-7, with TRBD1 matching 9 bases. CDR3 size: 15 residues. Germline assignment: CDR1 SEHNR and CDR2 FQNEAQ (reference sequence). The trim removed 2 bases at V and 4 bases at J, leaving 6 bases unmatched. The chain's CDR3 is CASSLLGTGRYEQYF. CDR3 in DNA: TGTGCCAGCAGCTTACTAGGGACAGGGAGGTACGAGCAGTACTTC.

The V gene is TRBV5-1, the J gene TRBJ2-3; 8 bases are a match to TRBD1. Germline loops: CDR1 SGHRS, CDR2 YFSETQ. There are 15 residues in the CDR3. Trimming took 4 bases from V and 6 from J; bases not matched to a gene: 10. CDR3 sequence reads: CASSDRTGSGDTQYF. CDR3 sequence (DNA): TGCGCCAGCAGCGATCGGACAGGGTCGGGGGATACGCAGTATTTT.